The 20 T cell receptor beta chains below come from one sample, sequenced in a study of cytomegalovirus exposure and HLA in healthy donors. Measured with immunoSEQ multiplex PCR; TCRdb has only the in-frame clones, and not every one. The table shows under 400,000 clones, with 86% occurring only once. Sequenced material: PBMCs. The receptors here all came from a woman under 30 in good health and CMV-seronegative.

The CDR3 region is CSARRSGASFPYNEQFF. The CDR3 region has the DNA TGCAGCGCTAGGAGGAGCGGGGCCTCTTTTCCATACAATGAGCAGTTCTTC. This chain links TRBV29-1 with TRBJ2-1, with 7 positions matching TRBD2. Germline-derived CDR1 and CDR2 are SQVTM and ANQGSEA. V shed 7 bases, J shed 4 bases, and the junction held 19 bases outside the gene matches. This CDR3 region has 17 residues.

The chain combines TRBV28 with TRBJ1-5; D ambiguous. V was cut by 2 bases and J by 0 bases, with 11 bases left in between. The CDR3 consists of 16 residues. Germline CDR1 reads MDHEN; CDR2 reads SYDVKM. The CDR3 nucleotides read TGTGCCAGCAGTTTACCCACCGGGAATAGCAATCAGCCCCAGCATTTT. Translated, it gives CASSLPTGNSNQPQHF.

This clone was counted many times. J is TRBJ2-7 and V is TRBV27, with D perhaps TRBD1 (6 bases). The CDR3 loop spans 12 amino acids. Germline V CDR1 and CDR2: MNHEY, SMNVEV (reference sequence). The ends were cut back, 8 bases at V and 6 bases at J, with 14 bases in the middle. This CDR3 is CASGTITPEQYF. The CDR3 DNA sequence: TGTGCCAGCGGGACAATTACCCCCGAGCAGTACTTC.

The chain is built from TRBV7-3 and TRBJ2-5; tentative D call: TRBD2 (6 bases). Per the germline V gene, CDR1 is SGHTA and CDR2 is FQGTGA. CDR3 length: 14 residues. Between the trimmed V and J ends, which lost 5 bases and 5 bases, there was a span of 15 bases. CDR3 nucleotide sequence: TGTGCCAGCAGCCCTGGAGGGGTAGTTGAGACCCAGTACTTC. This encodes CASSPGGVVETQYF.

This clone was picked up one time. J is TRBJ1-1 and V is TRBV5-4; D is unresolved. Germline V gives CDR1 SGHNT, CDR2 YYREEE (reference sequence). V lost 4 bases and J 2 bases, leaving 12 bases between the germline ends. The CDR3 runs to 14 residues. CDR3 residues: CASSPPGGNTEAFF. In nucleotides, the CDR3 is TGTGCCAGCAGCCCTCCGGGAGGAAACACTGAAGCTTTCTTT.

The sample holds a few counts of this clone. CDR3 region: CALGEEQYF. CDR3 nucleotides: TGTGCCCTAGGAGAGGAGCAGTACTTC. The chain employs TRBV5-3 and TRBJ2-7, with D hard to call. TRBV5-3 is marked as an open reading frame, function uncertain. This CDR3 contains 9 residues. V gave up 10 bases and J gave up 7 bases, with 9 bases separating them.

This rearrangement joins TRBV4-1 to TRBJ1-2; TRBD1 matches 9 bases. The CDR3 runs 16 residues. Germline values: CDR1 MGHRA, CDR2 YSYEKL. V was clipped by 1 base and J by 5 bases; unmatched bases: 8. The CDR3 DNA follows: TGCGCCAGCAGCCAAGCCCGGGACAGGGTGAGGTATGGCTACACCTTC. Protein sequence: CASSQARDRVRYGYTF.

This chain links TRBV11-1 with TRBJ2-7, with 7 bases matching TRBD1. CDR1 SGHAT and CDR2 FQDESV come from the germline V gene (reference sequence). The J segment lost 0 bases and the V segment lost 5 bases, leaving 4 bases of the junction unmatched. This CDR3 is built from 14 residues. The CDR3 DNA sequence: TGTGCCAGCAGCAAACAGGGGAGCTCCTACGAGCAGTACTTC. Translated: CASSKQGSSYEQYF.

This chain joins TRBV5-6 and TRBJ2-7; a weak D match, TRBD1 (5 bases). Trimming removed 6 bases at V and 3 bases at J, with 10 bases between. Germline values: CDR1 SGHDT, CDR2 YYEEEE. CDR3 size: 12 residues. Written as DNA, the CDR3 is TGTGCCAGCACTCACCAGGGCTACGAGCAGTACTTC. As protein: CASTHQGYEQYF.

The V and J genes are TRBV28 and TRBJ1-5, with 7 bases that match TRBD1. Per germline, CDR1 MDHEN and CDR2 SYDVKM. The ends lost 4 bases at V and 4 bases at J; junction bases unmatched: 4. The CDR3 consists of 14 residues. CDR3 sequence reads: CASSSGTVNQPQHF. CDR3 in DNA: TGTGCCAGCAGTTCCGGGACAGTGAATCAGCCCCAGCATTTT. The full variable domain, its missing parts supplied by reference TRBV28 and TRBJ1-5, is DVKVTQSSRYLVKRTGEKVFLECVQDMDHENMFWYRQDPGLGLRLIYFSYDVKMKEKGDIPEGYSVSREKKERFSLILESASTNQTSMYLCASSSGTVNQPQHFGDGTRLSIL.

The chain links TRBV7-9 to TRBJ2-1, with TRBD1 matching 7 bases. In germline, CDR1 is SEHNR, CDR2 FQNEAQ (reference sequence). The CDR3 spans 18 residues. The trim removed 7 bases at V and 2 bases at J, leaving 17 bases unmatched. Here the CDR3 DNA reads TGTGCCAGCACAACCACGACGGGACAGATTCATCCCTACAATGAGCAGTTCTTC. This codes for CASTTTTGQIHPYNEQFF.

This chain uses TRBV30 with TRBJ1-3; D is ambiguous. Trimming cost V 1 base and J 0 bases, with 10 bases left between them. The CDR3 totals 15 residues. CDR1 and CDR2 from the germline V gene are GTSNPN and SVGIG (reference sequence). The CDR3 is CAWSDLLSSGNTIYF. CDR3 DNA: TGTGCCTGGAGTGACTTGTTAAGCTCTGGAAACACCATATATTTT.

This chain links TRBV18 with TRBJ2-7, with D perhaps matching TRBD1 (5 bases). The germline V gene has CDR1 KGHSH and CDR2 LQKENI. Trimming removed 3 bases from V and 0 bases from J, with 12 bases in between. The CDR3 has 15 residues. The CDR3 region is CASSPTVDSSYEQYF. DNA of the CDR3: TGTGCCAGCTCACCTACCGTCGACAGCTCCTACGAGCAGTACTTC.

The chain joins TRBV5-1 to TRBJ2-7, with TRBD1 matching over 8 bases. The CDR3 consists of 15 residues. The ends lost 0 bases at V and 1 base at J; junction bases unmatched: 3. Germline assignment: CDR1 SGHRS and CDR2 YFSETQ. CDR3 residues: CASSLVGQASYEQYF. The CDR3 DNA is TGCGCCAGCAGCTTGGTGGGACAGGCTTCCTACGAGCAGTACTTC.

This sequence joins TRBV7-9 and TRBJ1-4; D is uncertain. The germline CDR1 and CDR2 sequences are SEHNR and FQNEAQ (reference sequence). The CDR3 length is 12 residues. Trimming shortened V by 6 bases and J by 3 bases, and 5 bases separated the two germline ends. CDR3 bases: TGTGCCAGCAGGAGTTCTAATGAAAAACTGTTTTTT. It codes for CASRSSNEKLFF.

CDR3 residues: CASSLARDRWRYNEQFF. The CDR3 DNA is TGTGCCAGCAGCTTAGCGAGGGACAGGTGGAGGTACAATGAGCAGTTCTTC. V is TRBV7-6 and J is TRBJ2-1, with TRBD1 matching over 8 bases. V was pared by 0 bases and J by 4 bases, with 8 bases of the junction left unmatched. The V gene's germline CDR1 is SGHVS and CDR2 FNYEAQ. CDR3 length: 17 residues.

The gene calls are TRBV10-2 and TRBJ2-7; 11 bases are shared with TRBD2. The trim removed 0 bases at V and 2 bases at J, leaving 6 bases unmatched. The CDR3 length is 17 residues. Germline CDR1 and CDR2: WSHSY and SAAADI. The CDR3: CASSESRLAGRAYEQYF. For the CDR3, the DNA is TGCGCCAGCAGTGAGTCGAGACTAGCGGGACGTGCCTACGAGCAGTACTTC.

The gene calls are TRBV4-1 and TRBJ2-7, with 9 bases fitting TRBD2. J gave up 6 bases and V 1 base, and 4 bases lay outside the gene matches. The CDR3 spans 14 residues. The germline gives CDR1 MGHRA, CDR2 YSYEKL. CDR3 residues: CASSQVAGVLEQYF. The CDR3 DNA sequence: TGCGCCAGCAGCCAAGTAGCGGGAGTTCTCGAGCAGTACTTC.

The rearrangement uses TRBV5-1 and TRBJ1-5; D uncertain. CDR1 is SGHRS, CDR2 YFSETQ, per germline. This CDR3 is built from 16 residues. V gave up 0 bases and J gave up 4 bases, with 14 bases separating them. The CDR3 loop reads CASSLDGGGTNQPQHF. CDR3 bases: TGCGCCAGCAGCTTGGATGGAGGAGGAACGAATCAGCCCCAGCATTTT.

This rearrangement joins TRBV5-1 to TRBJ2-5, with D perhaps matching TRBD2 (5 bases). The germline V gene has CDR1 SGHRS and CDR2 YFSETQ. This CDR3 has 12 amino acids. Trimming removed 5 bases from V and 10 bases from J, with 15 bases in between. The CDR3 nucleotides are TGCGCCAGCAGGCTTTCGGGGATGGGCCAGTACTTC. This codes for CASRLSGMGQYF.